A single sample is the source of the 32 T cell receptor beta chains below, sequenced in a study of cytomegalovirus exposure and HLA in healthy donors. This PCR relied on a set of 60 Vbeta primers and 13 Jbeta primers. Using immunoSEQ multiplex PCR, the repertoire was profiled, and TCRdb retains in-frame clones only, with some absent. Altogether about 200,000 clones are present, around 77% being singletons, with the ten largest covering under 3%. Source material: PBMCs. The receptor set was obtained from a woman aged 25 to 39 in good health and CMV-seronegative.

The chain couples TRBV11-2 to TRBJ2-1, with 8 bases aligning to TRBD2. V was pared by 5 bases and J by 9 bases, with 15 bases of the junction left unmatched. The germline V gene encodes CDR1 SGHAT and CDR2 FQNNGV. The CDR3 is made up of 16 amino acids. CDR3 sequence: CASSAVPGLVGGEQFF. DNA for the CDR3: TGTGCCAGCAGCGCCGTACCGGGACTAGTGGGGGGTGAGCAGTTCTTC.

This sequence joins TRBV13 and TRBJ2-7; 8 positions agree with TRBD2. J gave up 0 bases and V 3 bases, and 4 bases lay outside the gene matches. Germline values: CDR1 PRHDT, CDR2 FYEKMQ (reference sequence). The CDR3 contains 15 residues. The CDR3: CASSLGGRPSYEQYF. DNA for the CDR3: TGTGCCAGCAGCTTGGGCGGGAGGCCCTCCTACGAGCAGTACTTC. Based on the CDR3 plus reference TRBV13 and TRBJ2-7, the full variable domain is AAGVIQSPRHLIKEKRETATLKCYPIPRHDTVYWYQQGPGQDPQFLISFYEKMQSDKGSIPDRFSAQQFSDYHSELNMSSLELGDSALYFCASSLGGRPSYEQYFGPGTRLTVT.

The chain uses TRBV5-1 and TRBJ2-3; 14 positions match TRBD2. V shed 2 bases and J 6 bases; nucleotides not matched to a gene: 8. This CDR3 is built from 17 residues. The germline V gene encodes CDR1 SGHRS and CDR2 YFSETQ. The chain's CDR3 is CASSLYGTSGSGDTQYF. In DNA form, the CDR3 reads TGCGCCAGCAGCTTATACGGGACTAGCGGGAGCGGGGATACGCAGTATTTT.

In DNA, the CDR3 is TGTGCCACCAGCAGATTTCCGAGCGGACTAGCGGGATCATCCTCCTACAATGAGCAGTTCTTC. It translates to CATSRFPSGLAGSSSYNEQFF. The chain has TRBV15 and TRBJ2-1, with 12 bases that match TRBD2. J was trimmed by 0 bases and V by 2 bases; bases with no gene match: 14. This CDR3 contains 21 residues. Germline-derived CDR1 and CDR2 are LNHNV and YYDKDF (reference sequence).

A word on this clone: The junction differs from germline at one of its ends, possibly a read error. This same CDR3 is encoded by further DNA sequences in the sample. V is TRBV30 and J is TRBJ1-3; D possibly corresponds to TRBD1 (5 bases). The CDR3 covers 13 residues. Germline CDR1 and CDR2: GTSNPN and SVGIG (reference sequence). The CDR3 loop is CAWRSLGANTIYF. The CDR3 DNA reads TGCGCCTGGAGGAGCTTAGGGGCAAACACCATATATTTT.

The V gene is TRBV19, the J gene TRBJ1-1, with TRBD1 matching over 9 bases. Germline trimming cut 5 bases from V and 1 base from J; bases unmatched to any gene: 5. The CDR3 length is 15 residues. Per the germline V gene, CDR1 is LNHDA and CDR2 is SQIVND (reference sequence). CDR3 protein: CASSSRTGANTEAFF. The CDR3, as DNA: TGTGCCAGTAGTTCTAGGACAGGGGCGAACACTGAAGCTTTCTTT.

The chain joins TRBV6-5 to TRBJ2-1, with 9 bases matching TRBD2. Germline V gene data show CDR1 as MNHEY and CDR2 as SVGAGI. V was pared by 4 bases and J by 3 bases, with 4 bases of the junction left unmatched. The CDR3 has 15 amino acids. The CDR3 DNA reads TGTGCCAGCAGTTCCGTTAGCGGGGGCTACAATGAGCAGTTCTTC. Protein: CASSSVSGGYNEQFF.

The genes are TRBV7-9 and TRBJ2-1, with 10 bases fitting TRBD2. The CDR3 extends over 18 amino acids. Losses at the gene ends were 5 bases for V and 3 bases for J; bases not matched to a gene: 13. Germline-derived CDR1 and CDR2 are SEHNR and FQNEAQ (reference sequence). CDR3 bases: TGTGCCAGCAGCCCTACTATAAAGCGGGGGGGGTTCTACAATGAGCAGTTCTTC. Its protein product is CASSPTIKRGGFYNEQFF.

V gene TRBV9 combines with J gene TRBJ2-5; maybe TRBD1 (6 bases). CDR3 size: 17 residues. Trimming stripped 2 bases from V and 5 bases from J, with 22 bases between. The V gene's germline CDR1 is SGDLS and CDR2 YYNGEE. CDR3 in amino acids: CASSVRAGDHPRETQYF. In nucleotides, the CDR3 is TGTGCCAGCAGCGTTCGTGCAGGGGACCACCCGAGGGAGACCCAGTACTTC.

There are a few counts of this clone. The chain employs TRBV5-5 and TRBJ1-2; 10 bases fit TRBD1. J lost 8 bases, V lost 4 bases, and 5 bases had no gene match. Germline V gene sequence: CDR1 SGHKS, CDR2 YYEKEE (reference sequence). The CDR3 sequence is 13 residues long. CDR3 sequence reads: CASSAGQGRGYTF. The CDR3 DNA sequence: TGTGCCAGCAGCGCGGGACAGGGGAGAGGCTACACCTTC.

This chain uses TRBV6-4 with TRBJ2-2, with TRBD1 matching 11 bases. The germline gives CDR1 MRHNA, CDR2 SNTAGT. The V segment lost 3 bases and the J segment 9 bases; nucleotides outside the gene matches: 9. The CDR3 spans 16 residues. CDR3 DNA sequence: TGTGCCAGCAGTGATACCCCGGGACAGGGGGTCAGGGAGCTGTTTTTT. It yields the protein CASSDTPGQGVRELFF.

The table lists this clone with a few counts. This rearrangement joins TRBV5-5 to TRBJ2-7; D may be TRBD2 (6 bases). The CDR3 loop spans 14 amino acids. The V end lost 0 bases, the J end lost 1 base, and 8 bases lay between the germline ends. Looked up from germline, CDR1 is SGHKS and CDR2 is YYEKEE (reference sequence). CDR3 nucleotides: TGTGCCAGCAGCTTGGCCGGGACTTCCTACGAGCAGTACTTC. It yields the protein CASSLAGTSYEQYF.

This clone came up a few times. This rearrangement joins TRBV19 to TRBJ2-2, with D unclear. Germline V gene sequence: CDR1 LNHDA, CDR2 SQIVND (reference sequence). Deletions cut 3 bases from V and 5 bases from J, with 7 bases between. CDR3 length: 13 amino acids. This chain's CDR3 is CASSMSVTGELFF. The CDR3 coding sequence is TGTGCCAGTAGTATGTCGGTGACCGGGGAGCTGTTTTTT.

The chain recombines TRBV5-4 with TRBJ2-2, with D possibly matching TRBD1 (5 bases). The germline V gene has CDR1 SGHNT and CDR2 YYREEE (reference sequence). Trimming removed 5 bases from V and 7 bases from J, with 15 bases in between. This CDR3 contains 14 residues. The DNA for the CDR3 is TGTGCCAGCAGGAGGACCCCGGACAACGGGGAGCTGTTTTTT. Its protein is CASRRTPDNGELFF.

The chain's CDR3 is CASSLQGASTEAFF. CDR3 in DNA: TGTGCCAGCAGCTTACAGGGGGCGAGCACTGAAGCTTTCTTT. The chain links TRBV7-6 to TRBJ1-1; 8 bases agree with TRBD1. CDR3 size: 14 residues. Trimming took 2 bases from V and 4 from J; bases not matched to a gene: 3. Germline V gene sequence: CDR1 SGHVS, CDR2 FNYEAQ.

As for this clone: Relative to the germline gene, one junction end is altered; a read error may explain this. The chain couples TRBV10-2 to TRBJ1-2, with unresolved D. The CDR3 length is 15 residues. Germline CDR1 and CDR2: WSHSY and SAAADI. CDR3: CASSEYLRGSYGYPF. The CDR3 DNA follows: TGCGCCAGCAGTGAGTATCTGAGAGGGTCCTATGGCTACCCCTTC.

The V and J genes are TRBV27 and TRBJ1-4; 8 bases map to TRBD1. V dropped 5 bases and J dropped 13; count of bases not matched to a gene: 15. CDR1 MNHEY and CDR2 SMNVEV come from the germline V gene (reference sequence). This CDR3 is 15 amino acids long. In DNA, the CDR3 is TGTGCCAGCAGTCCCCCGGGACAGGCCTTGTATCCACTGTTTTTT. It translates to CASSPPGQALYPLFF.

The rearrangement links TRBV5-1 to TRBJ2-1; 7 bases match TRBD1. The CDR3 is 16 residues long. The V gene end was trimmed by 4 bases and the J gene end by 5 bases; junction bases not matched to a gene: 12. The germline gives CDR1 SGHRS, CDR2 YFSETQ. The CDR3 loop reads CASSKVLEGAHNEQFF. DNA for the CDR3: TGCGCCAGCAGCAAGGTATTAGAGGGGGCCCACAATGAGCAGTTCTTC. Variable domain in full (rest from reference TRBV5-1 and TRBJ2-1): KAGVTQTPRYLIKTRGQQVTLSCSPISGHRSVSWYQQTPGQGLQFLFEYFSETQRNKGNFPGRFSGRQFSNSRSEMNVSTLELGDSALYLCASSKVLEGAHNEQFFGPGTRLTVL.

This chain connects TRBV4-1 to TRBJ1-5; D is possibly TRBD1 (5 bases). Germline V CDR1 and CDR2: MGHRA, YSYEKL. Trimming left V 4 bases short and J 0 bases short, with 13 bases between. The CDR3 is 16 residues long. The CDR3 DNA reads TGCGCCAGCAGCCCATATCAGGGCTATAGCAATCAGCCCCAGCATTTT. Protein product: CASSPYQGYSNQPQHF.

This chain links TRBV5-4 with TRBJ2-5; 8 nucleotides agree with TRBD1. This CDR3 is 17 amino acids long. Trimming took 6 bases from V and 1 from J; bases not matched to a gene: 14. Germline lookup yields CDR1 SGHNT and CDR2 YYREEE (reference sequence). The DNA for the CDR3 is TGTGCCAGCAACCGGCAGGGGGCAGGGAGGAGCCAAGAGACCCAGTACTTC. Its translation: CASNRQGAGRSQETQYF.

This chain uses TRBV2 with TRBJ2-6; 8 bases match TRBD1. The germline V gene encodes CDR1 SNHLY and CDR2 FYNNEI. This CDR3 comprises 17 residues. Germline trimming cut 7 bases from V and 0 bases from J; bases unmatched to any gene: 8. The chain's CDR3 is CASTRDRLYSGANVLTF. The CDR3, as DNA: TGTGCCAGCACCCGGGACAGGCTCTACTCTGGGGCCAACGTCCTGACTTTC.

The V call is TRBV30, the J call TRBJ2-3; no reliable D call. The germline V gene encodes CDR1 GTSNPN and CDR2 SVGIG (reference sequence). This CDR3 is 12 amino acids long. The ends were cut back, 7 bases at V and 0 bases at J, with 8 bases in the middle. Here the CDR3 DNA reads TGTGCCTTACTCGATAGCACAGATACGCAGTATTTT. As protein: CALLDSTDTQYF.

This chain connects TRBV19 to TRBJ2-3, with 8 bases identical to TRBD2. Germline V gene lookup returns CDR1 LNHDA and CDR2 SQIVND (reference sequence). This CDR3 is built from 16 residues. J lost 1 base, V lost 8 bases, and 11 bases had no gene match. DNA for the CDR3: TGTGCCAGTTCTCGGGGGGGCCGTGTGGGCACAGATACGCAGTATTTT. This sequence encodes CASSRGGRVGTDTQYF.

This clone was counted once. The genes are TRBV19 and TRBJ1-2; D gene unclear. The V end lost 1 base, the J end lost 2 bases, and 8 bases lay between the germline ends. The CDR3 totals 14 residues. CDR1 LNHDA and CDR2 SQIVND come from the germline V gene (reference sequence). CDR3 bases: TGTGCCAGTAGTATAGGGACTTCCAACTATGGCTACACCTTC. Encoded protein: CASSIGTSNYGYTF.

V usage is TRBV5-5 and J usage is TRBJ1-5, with D hard to call. V lost 2 bases and J 7 bases, leaving 19 bases between the germline ends. Germline V gene lookup returns CDR1 SGHKS and CDR2 YYEKEE (reference sequence). The CDR3 has 16 residues. DNA for the CDR3: TGTGCCAGCAGCTTTGCCGGCAGGCACCTGAACCAGCCCCAGCATTTT. Translating it yields CASSFAGRHLNQPQHF.

The chain combines TRBV30 with TRBJ2-2; 7 nucleotides match TRBD2. CDR3 length equals 17 residues. CDR1 is GTSNPN, CDR2 SVGIG, per germline (reference sequence). V lost 3 bases to trimming and J lost 9 bases; unmatched junction nucleotides: 19. The CDR3 protein is CAWRALGGEGISWELFF. As DNA, the CDR3 is TGTGCCTGGAGAGCATTAGGCGGGGAGGGTATTTCCTGGGAGCTGTTTTTT.

The gene calls are TRBV6-5 and TRBJ1-1; unclear D gene. Between the trimmed V and J ends, which lost 7 bases and 8 bases, there was a span of 17 bases. Germline V gene lookup returns CDR1 MNHEY and CDR2 SVGAGI. The CDR3 runs 13 residues. The CDR3 DNA follows: TGTGCCAGCACCCCAACTAGGGCGGCGGAAGCTTTCTTT. Translated, it gives CASTPTRAAEAFF.

The chain combines TRBV19 with TRBJ2-1, with unresolved D. The CDR3 length is 11 residues. Germline V gives CDR1 LNHDA, CDR2 SQIVND (reference sequence). The V gene lost 10 bases and the J gene lost 9 bases, with 13 bases spanning the gap. As DNA, the CDR3 is TGTGCCACTAGGGCCGGGTCTGAGCAGTTCTTC. Residues: CATRAGSEQFF.

The table lists this clone with a few counts. This chain links TRBV6-6 with TRBJ1-2, with D unclear. CDR3 length: 15 amino acids. V lost 6 bases and J 8 bases, leaving 22 bases between the germline ends. From germline, CDR1 is MNHNY and CDR2 SVGAGI (reference sequence). CDR3 nucleotide sequence: TGTGCCAGCAGCCTAAGATTCGAAACCCCCTTAGGCTACACCTTC. Its protein is CASSLRFETPLGYTF.

The chain carries TRBV30 and TRBJ2-1; 8 bases align to TRBD2. The V gene's germline CDR1 is GTSNPN and CDR2 SVGIG (reference sequence). V shed 1 base and J 6 bases; nucleotides not matched to a gene: 5. This CDR3 has 14 residues. As DNA, the CDR3 is TGTGCCTGGAGTGGGCGGGGGGCTTTCAATGAGCAGTTCTTC. Its translation: CAWSGRGAFNEQFF.

To note about this clone: The junction and the germline gene differ at one end; a read error may be behind it. The V and J genes are TRBV29-1 and TRBJ1-2, with D tentatively TRBD1 (5 bases). The CDR3 is 15 residues long. Germline-derived CDR1 and CDR2 are SQVTM and ANQGSEA. The DNA for the CDR3 is TGCAGCGTTAAAAACGGTACAGGTTCCTTCTATGGCTACCCCTTC. Translating gives CSVKNGTGSFYGYPF.

The V and J genes are TRBV28 and TRBJ1-1; 8 nucleotides line up with TRBD1. V lost 4 bases and J lost 6; bases outside the gene matches: 7. The CDR3 has 14 residues. CDR1 is MDHEN, CDR2 SYDVKM, per germline. The CDR3 protein is CASSSPGTGAEAFF. The CDR3 nucleotides are TGTGCCAGCAGTTCGCCCGGGACAGGTGCTGAAGCTTTCTTT. Variable domain in full (rest from reference TRBV28 and TRBJ1-1): DVKVTQSSRYLVKRTGEKVFLECVQDMDHENMFWYRQDPGLGLRLIYFSYDVKMKEKGDIPEGYSVSREKKERFSLILESASTNQTSMYLCASSSPGTGAEAFFGQGTRLTVV.